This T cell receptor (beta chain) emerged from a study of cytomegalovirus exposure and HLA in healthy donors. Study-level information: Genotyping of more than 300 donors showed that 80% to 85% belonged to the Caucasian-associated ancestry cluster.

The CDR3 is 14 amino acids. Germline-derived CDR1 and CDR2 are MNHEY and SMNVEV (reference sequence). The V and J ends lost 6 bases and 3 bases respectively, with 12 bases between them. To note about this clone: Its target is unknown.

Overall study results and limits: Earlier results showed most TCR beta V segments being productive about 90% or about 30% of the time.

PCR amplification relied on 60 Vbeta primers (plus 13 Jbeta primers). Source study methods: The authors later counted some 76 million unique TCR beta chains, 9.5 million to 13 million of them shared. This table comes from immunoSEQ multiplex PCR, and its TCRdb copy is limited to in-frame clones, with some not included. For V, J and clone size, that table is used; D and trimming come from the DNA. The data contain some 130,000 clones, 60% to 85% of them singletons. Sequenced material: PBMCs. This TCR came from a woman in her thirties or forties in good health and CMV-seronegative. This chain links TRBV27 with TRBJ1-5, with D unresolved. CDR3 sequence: CASSTVGVNQPQHF. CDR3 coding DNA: TGTGCCAGCAGCACCGTCGGGGTCAATCAGCCCCAGCATTTT.